The rows below give T cell receptor beta chains drawn from one sample of a study of PD-1 blockade in classical Hodgkin lymphoma. Assay used: immunoSEQ multiplex PCR; TCRdb lists only in-frame clones, some missing. Of roughly 94,000 clones listed, roughly 91% were seen once; the top ten hold around 2%. The material was peripheral blood mononuclear cells (PBMCs), obtained before the fourth cycle of nivolumab. Source of these receptors: a human donor with classical Hodgkin lymphoma. Each CDR3 is given with its conserved first and last residue. A D gene is named only where the DNA matches it firmly. For some rows the clone size is stated as once, few or many, or as a class when expanded; others skip it.

J: TRBJ1-5; V: TRBV30; size: NA; D: NA; DNA: TGTGCCTGGAGTGCAGAGGTAAATCAGCCCCAGCATTTT; CDR3: CAWSAEVNQPQHF
J: TRBJ2-7; V: TRBV19; size: NA; D: TRBD1; DNA: TGTGCCAGTAACCCGACAGGGGGAACCTACGAGCAGTACTTC; CDR3: CASNPTGGTYEQYF
J: TRBJ2-5; V: TRBV9; size: NA; D: NA; DNA: TGTGCCAGCAGCGTCGGAGGGGAGACCCAGTACTTC; CDR3: CASSVGGETQYF
J: TRBJ2-7; V: TRBV7-9; size: once; D: TRBD2; DNA: TGTGCCAGCAGCTTAGGGGACTATCTGCGTGGCGAGCAGTACTTC; CDR3: CASSLGDYLRGEQYF
J: TRBJ1-1; V: TRBV18; size: NA; D: NA; DNA: TGTGCCAGCTCACCGGGGAGGATCGGTGAAGCTTTCTTT; CDR3: CASSPGRIGEAFF
J: TRBJ2-3; V: TRBV28; size: NA; D: TRBD2; DNA: TGTGCCAGCAGTTTACTAGCGGATTTAACCACAGATACGCAGTATTTT; CDR3: CASSLLADLTTDTQYF
J: TRBJ1-4; V: TRBV7-4; size: NA; D: NA; DNA: TGTGCCGGTAGACGGGGGACTAATGAAAAACTGTTTTTT; CDR3: CAGRRGTNEKLFF
J: TRBJ2-1; V: TRBV21-1; size: NA; D: NA; DNA: TGTGCCAGCAGCGGCCGGACTAGCGGGAGGTACAATGAGCAGTTCTTC; CDR3: CASSGRTSGRYNEQFF
J: TRBJ2-4; V: TRBV18; size: NA; D: TRBD2; DNA: TGTGCCAGCTCACGAATCTCTATAGGGCTAGCGGGAGGCTCAGCCAAAAACATTCAGTACTTC; CDR3: CASSRISIGLAGGSAKNIQYF
J: TRBJ1-5; V: TRBV7-9; size: once; D: TRBD1; DNA: TGTGCCAGCAGCTCCAGGGACAGGTTATACCATAGCAATCAGCCCCAGCATTTT; CDR3: CASSSRDRLYHSNQPQHF
J: TRBJ2-7; V: TRBV6-1; size: once; D: NA; DNA: TGTGCCAGCAGTGTCGTCGCTACCTTCTACGAGCAGTACTTC; CDR3: CASSVVATFYEQYF
J: TRBJ2-2; V: TRBV10-3; size: NA; D: TRBD1; DNA: TGTGCCATCAGTTCCGGGACAGGACTGAACACCGGGGAGCTGTTTTTT; CDR3: CAISSGTGLNTGELFF
J: TRBJ2-5; V: TRBV29-1; size: NA; D: TRBD1; DNA: TGCAGCGTTGAATTCGGACAGGGGGCGGGAGAGACCCAGTACTTC; CDR3: CSVEFGQGAGETQYF
J: TRBJ1-4; V: TRBV6-1; size: NA; D: TRBD1; DNA: TGTGCCAGCAGTGAAGTGCGTCAACAGGGGTTTAATGAAAAACTGTTTTTT; CDR3: CASSEVRQQGFNEKLFF
J: TRBJ2-2; V: TRBV19; size: NA; D: NA; DNA: TGTGCCAGTAGATGGGTGGGGACCGGGGAGCTGTTTTTT; CDR3: CASRWVGTGELFF
J: TRBJ2-1; V: TRBV28; size: NA; D: TRBD2; DNA: TGTGCCAGCAGTTTGCAGACTAGCGGGATGAATGAGCAGTTCTTC; CDR3: CASSLQTSGMNEQFF
J: TRBJ1-2; V: TRBV7-9; size: NA; D: NA; DNA: TGTGCCAGCAACACCGGACTCACCCCGGGGCACTATGGCTACACCTTC; CDR3: CASNTGLTPGHYGYTF
J: TRBJ2-7; V: TRBV30; size: NA; D: NA; DNA: TGTGCCTGGAGTGTTGGTAGAGGCCACGAGCAGTACTTC; CDR3: CAWSVGRGHEQYF
J: TRBJ1-4; V: TRBV30; size: NA; D: NA; DNA: TGTGCCTGGCGCCCTCCAGGGTCCTTGCCCGAAAAACTGTTTTTT; CDR3: CAWRPPGSLPEKLFF
J: TRBJ2-7; V: TRBV11-2; size: NA; D: TRBD2; DNA: TGTGCCAGCAGCTTAAGGGCTAGCGGGTTGTACGAGCAGTACTTC; CDR3: CASSLRASGLYEQYF
J: TRBJ1-2; V: TRBV10-3; size: few; D: NA; DNA: TGTGCCATCAGTTCAGGGGATAGCTTAACTAACTATGGCTACACCTTC; CDR3: CAISSGDSLTNYGYTF
J: TRBJ1-2; V: TRBV5-1; size: NA; D: NA; DNA: TGCGCCAGCAGCTTGGGAGAAAGGAGCTATGGCTACACCTTC; CDR3: CASSLGERSYGYTF
J: TRBJ2-3; V: TRBV5-1; size: NA; D: TRBD1; DNA: TGCGCCAGCAGCATGGGCCCGGACAGGGAAGGGGTTACGAAGTATTTT; CDR3: CASSMGPDREGVTKYF
J: TRBJ1-2; V: TRBV29-1; size: NA; D: NA; DNA: TGCAGCGTGCCCACAAGTCCGACTCTTGGCAGGCTAGACGGCTACACCTTC; CDR3: CSVPTSPTLGRLDGYTF
J: TRBJ2-5; V: TRBV28; size: NA; D: NA; DNA: TGTGCCAGCAGTTTATCCCCGGGTCGGGGGACCCAGTACTTC; CDR3: CASSLSPGRGTQYF
J: TRBJ2-1; V: TRBV11-2; size: NA; D: NA; DNA: TGTGCCAGCAGCTTAGGCTTGAACAATGAGCAGTTCTTC; CDR3: CASSLGLNNEQFF
J: TRBJ2-3; V: TRBV28; size: once; D: NA; DNA: TGTGCCAGCAGGGAGTGGGACGGCACAGATACGCAGTATTTT; CDR3: CASREWDGTDTQYF
J: TRBJ2-5; V: TRBV19; size: NA; D: NA; DNA: TGTGCCAGTAGCTCGTTGCAAGAGACCCAGTACTTC; CDR3: CASSSLQETQYF
J: TRBJ2-1; V: TRBV5-1; size: NA; D: TRBD2; DNA: TGCGCCAGTCGGGATAGCGGGATGTCATCCAATGAGCAGTTCTTC; CDR3: CASRDSGMSSNEQFF
J: TRBJ1-1; V: TRBV7-9; size: NA; D: NA; DNA: TGTGCCAGCAGCTTAGGTTGGGGGGAAGGCACTGAAGCTTTCTTT; CDR3: CASSLGWGEGTEAFF
J: TRBJ2-3; V: TRBV21-1; size: NA; D: NA; DNA: TGTGCCAGCAGCAAACGGCGAGGCGGGCAAAAACTCACCGGGGAACGCGCGGATACGCAGTATTTT; CDR3: CASSKRRGGQKLTGERADTQYF
J: TRBJ2-7; V: TRBV25-1; size: NA; D: NA; DNA: TGTGCCAGCAGTGCCCTTGGTTTGGAGCAGTACTTC; CDR3: CASSALGLEQYF
J: TRBJ2-1; V: TRBV5-1; size: NA; D: NA; DNA: TGCGCCACGGCACCGGGGCAGAACAATGAGCAGTTCTTC; CDR3: CATAPGQNNEQFF
J: TRBJ2-1; V: TRBV15; size: NA; D: NA; DNA: TGTGCCACCAGCCAAGCGGATGAGCAGTTCTTC; CDR3: CATSQADEQFF
J: TRBJ2-3; V: TRBV27; size: NA; D: NA; DNA: TGTGCCAGCAGTTTGGGACTTGGCACAGATACGCAGTATTTT; CDR3: CASSLGLGTDTQYF
J: TRBJ2-7; V: TRBV28; size: NA; D: NA; DNA: TGTGCCAGCAGTTTACTACAGGGAGGGCCCTACGAGCAGTACTTC; CDR3: CASSLLQGGPYEQYF
J: TRBJ1-3; V: TRBV10-2; size: NA; D: NA; DNA: TGCGCCAGCAGTGAGGGGGCGATCTCTGGAAACACCATATATTTT; CDR3: CASSEGAISGNTIYF